These 26 T cell receptor beta chains share one sample of origin, sequenced in a study of blood T cells in healthy people across ages. Primed by a sample-barcoded 5' primer and a J-beta primer mix, a second PCR proceeded for roughly 7 to 12 cycles. MiXCR was run by TCRdb on the 5' RACE reads, yielding one entry per CDR3 protein. The sample has 1 million or so distinct CDR3 sequences, 35% to 55% seen once. Sequences were obtained from blood. Source of these receptors: a woman aged 55-69 years in good health.

The chain employs TRBV9 and TRBJ1-5; D not certain. CDR3 size: 15 residues. Germline V CDR1 and CDR2: SGDLS, YYNGEE. The V and J ends lost 0 bases and 0 bases respectively, with 7 bases between them. The CDR3 is CASSVDGNSNQPQHF. The CDR3, as DNA: TGTGCCAGCAGCGTAGATGGAAATAGCAATCAGCCCCAGCATTTT. Combining the CDR3 with reference TRBV9 and TRBJ1-5 gives the whole variable domain DSGVTQTPKHLITATGQRVTLRCSPRSGDLSVYWYQQSLDQGLQFLIQYYNGEERAKGNILERFSAQQFPDLHSELNLSSLELGDSALYFCASSVDGNSNQPQHFGDGTRLSIL.

The chain carries TRBV4-1 and TRBJ2-1; 7 bases match TRBD2. V lost 3 bases, J lost 3 bases, and 11 bases stayed unmatched. The CDR3 is 17 residues long. Germline V gene lookup returns CDR1 MGHRA and CDR2 YSYEKL. CDR3 residues: CASSQTQERGRYNEQFF. The CDR3 DNA reads TGCGCCAGCAGCCAGACCCAAGAGCGGGGCCGCTACAATGAGCAGTTCTTC.

The chain recombines TRBV2 with TRBJ2-7; D might be TRBD1 (6 bases). This CDR3 has 15 residues. V dropped 4 bases and J dropped 4 bases, with 17 bases sitting between them. Germline V gene lookup returns CDR1 SNHLY and CDR2 FYNNEI. The CDR3 spells CASSAPEGESYEQYF. CDR3 coding DNA: TGTGCCAGCAGTGCCCCAGAGGGGGAGAGTTACGAGCAGTACTTC.

V is TRBV27 and J is TRBJ2-7; D is uncertain. The V and J ends lost 5 bases and 6 bases respectively, with 11 bases between them. Per germline, CDR1 MNHEY and CDR2 SMNVEV (reference sequence). The CDR3 is 12 amino acids. As DNA, the CDR3 is TGTGCCAGCAGTGGTAGGGTAGGCGAGCAGTACTTC. This encodes CASSGRVGEQYF.

The V gene is TRBV28, the J gene TRBJ2-7; D unresolved. This CDR3 has 13 residues. V was clipped by 2 bases and J by 4 bases, with 9 bases between them. Germline assignment: CDR1 MDHEN and CDR2 SYDVKM. The CDR3 nucleotides are TGTGCCAGCAGTTTAGGGATAGGGTACGAGCAGTACTTC. Translated: CASSLGIGYEQYF. Filled out from reference TRBV28 and TRBJ2-7, the complete variable domain reads DVKVTQSSRYLVKRTGEKVFLECVQDMDHENMFWYRQDPGLGLRLIYFSYDVKMKEKGDIPEGYSVSREKKERFSLILESASTNQTSMYLCASSLGIGYEQYFGPGTRLTVT.

The chain combines TRBV28 with TRBJ2-4; 8 bases fit TRBD1. The DNA matches TRBJ2-5 better at its end, which makes the J call doubtful. Germline V lookup: CDR1 MDHEN, CDR2 SYDVKM. This CDR3 comprises 14 residues. The CDR3 DNA reads TGTGCCAGCAGAGCTACAGGGGGGCAAGAGACCCAGTACTTC. This codes for CASRATGGQETQYF.

The chain combines TRBV27 with TRBJ1-5, with 9 bases that match TRBD1. V trimming: 5 bases; J trimming: 6 bases; junction bases outside the gene matches: 8. The CDR3 is made up of 15 amino acids. CDR1 is MNHEY, CDR2 SMNVEV, per germline (reference sequence). CDR3 loop: CASSPTTGGGQPQHF. The CDR3 region has the DNA TGTGCCAGCAGTCCTACAACAGGGGGCGGTCAGCCCCAGCATTTT.

V and J are TRBV5-4 and TRBJ2-5; unclear D gene. Deletions cut 0 bases from V and 4 bases from J, with 10 bases between. Germline CDR1 reads SGHNT; CDR2 reads YYREEE (reference sequence). The CDR3 is made up of 14 amino acids. This CDR3 reads CASSLGFLVETQYF. The DNA for the CDR3 is TGTGCCAGCAGCTTGGGGTTCCTCGTAGAGACCCAGTACTTC.

The rearrangement joins TRBV10-3 to TRBJ1-1; D call uncertain. With 4 bases removed from V and 0 bases from J, the gap between germline ends came to 9 bases. Germline CDR1 reads ENHRY; CDR2 reads SYGVKD. The CDR3 consists of 14 residues. CDR3 region: CAISGMGVNTEAFF. The CDR3 DNA reads TGTGCCATCAGTGGGATGGGCGTGAACACTGAAGCTTTCTTT.

The chain is built from TRBV28 and TRBJ2-7, with D perhaps TRBD2 (5 bases). CDR3 length: 12 residues. V shed 6 bases and J shed 7 bases, with 13 bases lying between them. From germline, CDR1 is MDHEN and CDR2 SYDVKM. The DNA for the CDR3 is TGTGCCAGCAGGGGAGCTAGGGCTGAGCAGTACTTC. Translated: CASRGARAEQYF.

This clonotype has just one count. This sequence joins TRBV4-2 and TRBJ2-2, with D possibly being TRBD2 (6 bases). Germline CDR1 reads LGHNA; CDR2 reads YNFKEQ. Trimming shortened V by 0 bases and J by 1 base, and 9 bases separated the two germline ends. The CDR3 sequence is 16 residues long. The CDR3: CASSQEPRGNTGELFF. The CDR3 DNA follows: TGTGCCAGCAGCCAAGAGCCGCGGGGGAACACCGGGGAGCTGTTTTTT.

V usage is TRBV13 and J usage is TRBJ2-3; D gene unclear. V was pared by 1 base and J by 0 bases, with 8 bases between. Germline-derived CDR1 and CDR2 are PRHDT and FYEKMQ (reference sequence). This CDR3 contains 15 residues. CDR3 protein: CASSLAWASTDTQYF. The CDR3 bases are TGTGCCAGCAGCTTAGCATGGGCCAGCACAGATACGCAGTATTTT.

This clonotype was recorded a few times. The chain employs TRBV12-3 or TRBV12-4 and TRBJ2-5; tentative D call: TRBD2 (6 bases). V dropped 6 bases and J dropped 1 base, with 12 bases sitting between them. The CDR3 spans 14 residues. For the CDR3, the DNA is TGTGCCAGCAGCCGTAGCGGAGTCCAAGAGACCCAGTACTTC. Encoded protein: CASSRSGVQETQYF.

The chain recombines TRBV10-3 with TRBJ2-5; 9 bases are a match to TRBD1. Germline V gene data show CDR1 as ENHRY and CDR2 as SYGVKD. The CDR3 spans 14 residues. Trimming cost V 8 bases and J 4 bases; bases outside gene matches: 8. The CDR3 DNA reads TGTGCCATCCGTAGGACAGGGGAGGGAGAGACCCAGTACTTC. Translating gives CAIRRTGEGETQYF.

This chain joins TRBV28 and TRBJ2-1; 9 bases agree with TRBD2. CDR3 length: 17 residues. The germline V gene has CDR1 MDHEN and CDR2 SYDVKM. Trimming took 4 bases from V and 4 from J; bases not matched to a gene: 11. In nucleotides, the CDR3 is TGTGCCAGCAGTTATAGAGGACTAGCGCCTCTTTACAATGAGCAGTTCTTC. Amino acids: CASSYRGLAPLYNEQFF.

The rearrangement uses TRBV24-1 and TRBJ2-3; perhaps TRBD1 as D (6 bases). The CDR3 has 13 amino acids. Trimming removed 7 bases from V and 2 bases from J, with 9 bases in between. The germline CDR1 and CDR2 sequences are KGHDR and SFDVKD. The chain's CDR3 is CATRDSLTDTQYF. The CDR3 DNA sequence: TGTGCCACCAGGGACAGTCTCACAGATACGCAGTATTTT.

V gene TRBV12-3 or TRBV12-4 combines with J gene TRBJ1-6; the D is unclear. This CDR3 comprises 17 residues. The V gene lost 5 bases and the J gene lost 10 bases, with 24 bases spanning the gap. CDR3 in amino acids: CASSHSMLGSGISPLHF. The DNA of the CDR3 is TGTGCCAGCAGTCATAGTATGCTGGGTTCAGGTATCTCACCCCTCCACTTT.

The gene calls are TRBV9 and TRBJ2-4; the match to TRBD1 covers 8 bases. The end of the DNA fits TRBJ2-7 better, so the J call may be wrong. CDR3 length: 15 amino acids. From germline, CDR1 is SGDLS and CDR2 YYNGEE. The CDR3 reads CASSLNPTGDYEQYF. The CDR3 bases are TGTGCCAGCAGCCTAAATCCGACAGGGGATTACGAGCAGTACTTC.

V is TRBV5-1 and J is TRBJ2-1, with 13 bases lining up with TRBD2. Germline-derived CDR1 and CDR2 are SGHRS and YFSETQ. V gave up 4 bases and J gave up 2 bases; unmatched junction bases: 9. The CDR3 loop spans 18 amino acids. CDR3 sequence reads: CASSIDGLAGAPYNEQFF. Here the CDR3 DNA reads TGCGCCAGCAGCATCGACGGACTAGCGGGAGCTCCCTACAATGAGCAGTTCTTC.

The rearrangement joins TRBV6-1 to TRBJ1-4, with 10 bases that match TRBD1. Germline V gene data show CDR1 as MNHNS and CDR2 as SASEGT. The CDR3 is 14 amino acids. Trimming at V came to 7 bases and at J to 7 bases, leaving 6 bases not matched to a gene. In DNA, the CDR3 is TGTGCCAGCACCTGGACAGGGGGGTTTGAAAAACTGTTTTTT. Its protein is CASTWTGGFEKLFF.

The chain is built from TRBV7-9 and TRBJ2-1; D possibly matches TRBD1 or TRBD2 (5 bases each). The ends were cut back, 5 bases at V and 2 bases at J, with 16 bases in the middle. The CDR3 totals 16 residues. CDR1 is SEHNR and CDR2 is FQNEAQ in the germline V gene (reference sequence). The CDR3 DNA follows: TGTGCCAGCAGCCCCACCCAGGGAGCCCCCTACAATGAGCAGTTCTTC. This gives the protein CASSPTQGAPYNEQFF.

The chain links TRBV9 to TRBJ2-7; the match to TRBD2 covers 7 bases. Germline V lookup: CDR1 SGDLS, CDR2 YYNGEE. The CDR3 extends over 14 amino acids. Trimming at V came to 4 bases and at J to 3 bases, leaving 7 bases not matched to a gene. CDR3 amino acids: CASSKRLADYEQYF. DNA for the CDR3: TGTGCCAGCAGCAAAAGACTAGCAGACTACGAGCAGTACTTC.

On this clonotype: One junction end disagrees with the germline gene, perhaps due to a read error. This rearrangement joins TRBV7-3 to TRBJ2-3, with D possibly being TRBD1 (6 bases). The CDR3 extends over 15 amino acids. Germline V gene data show CDR1 as SGHTA and CDR2 as FQGTGA. This chain's CDR3 is CASSLMPGDVDAQYF. For the CDR3, the DNA is TGTGCCAGCAGCTTAATGCCAGGGGACGTAGATGCGCAGTATTTT.

This clonotype is a singleton in its sample. The gene calls are TRBV2 and TRBJ2-5, with TRBD2 matching 10 bases. CDR3 length: 15 amino acids. Germline CDR1 is SNHLY and CDR2 is FYNNEI. J was trimmed by 11 bases and V by 7 bases; bases with no gene match: 16. The CDR3 DNA follows: TGTGCCAGCATCCTAGCGGGAGCGGGGTACAATGAGCAGTACTTC. Residues: CASILAGAGYNEQYF.

The chain recombines TRBV5-1 with TRBJ2-3; 9 bases fit TRBD1. V was clipped by 0 bases and J by 2 bases; unmatched bases: 7. This CDR3 has 17 residues. Germline V gene data show CDR1 as SGHRS and CDR2 as YFSETQ. The DNA for the CDR3 is TGCGCCAGCAGCTTGGGGTGGGGACAGGGATCCACAGATACGCAGTATTTT. It codes for CASSLGWGQGSTDTQYF.

This clonotype was seen a few times. This rearrangement joins TRBV12-3 or TRBV12-4 to TRBJ1-6, with D perhaps TRBD1 (5 bases). This CDR3 contains 14 residues. Deletions cut 5 bases from V and 5 bases from J, with 10 bases between. The CDR3 DNA follows: TGTGCCAGCAGTGCCTCCAGGGATAATTCACCCCTCCACTTT. Protein: CASSASRDNSPLHF.